Presented here are 21 T cell receptor beta chains from one specimen sequenced in a study of CD8+ T cells in alopecia areata. Sequencing used cDNA as its template, made by extracting RNA and reverse transcribing it. Clones were sequenced by immunoSEQ multiplex PCR, and TCRdb holds only the in-frame ones, with some missing. The sample lists 200,000 to 250,000 clones, around 62% seen once, with 0.4% to 0.55% in the top ten. Here the sequenced sample was CD4+ T cells sorted from blood, taken at week 0. These TCRs come from a human donor with alopecia areata.

This clone was seen a handful of times. The CDR3: CSAFSGLTQFF. CDR3 sequence (DNA): TGCAGTGCTTTTAGCGGCCTGACCCAGTTCTTC. The V gene is TRBV20-1, the J gene TRBJ2-1, with D perhaps matching TRBD2 (6 bases). The germline V and J ends were trimmed by 5 bases and 13 bases, with 15 bases remaining between them. In germline, CDR1 is DFQATT, CDR2 SNEGSKA (reference sequence). The CDR3 spans 11 residues.

This clone was seen a handful of times. The V and J genes are TRBV5-1 and TRBJ1-2, with D unresolved. Trimming took off 0 bases at V and 5 bases at J, with 11 bases between the two ends. CDR1 and CDR2 (germline): SGHRS, YFSETQ. The CDR3 is 14 residues long. Written as DNA, the CDR3 is TGCGCCAGCAGCTTGGAGGAACCAGCGTATGGCTACACCTTC. It specifies CASSLEEPAYGYTF.

This chain links TRBV29-1 with TRBJ1-1; no reliable D call. Germline values: CDR1 SQVTM, CDR2 ANQGSEA. The V and J ends lost 4 bases and 4 bases respectively, with 4 bases between them. The CDR3 is 10 amino acids. CDR3 bases: TGCAGCGTTGGGGCCACTGAAGCTTTCTTT. Residues: CSVGATEAFF.

The V call is TRBV18, the J call TRBJ1-2, with a tentative D call TRBD1 (5 bases). The V end lost 3 bases, the J end lost 5 bases, and 10 bases lay between the germline ends. Germline CDR1 reads KGHSH; CDR2 reads LQKENI. The CDR3 consists of 13 residues. The CDR3, as DNA: TGTGCCAGCTCACCCACAGGAGATTATGGCTACACCTTC. Amino acids: CASSPTGDYGYTF.

V and J are TRBV10-3 and TRBJ1-1, with a tentative D call TRBD1 (5 bases). Trimming pared 2 bases from V and 4 bases from J, leaving 14 bases between. In germline, CDR1 is ENHRY, CDR2 SYGVKD. The CDR3 extends over 15 amino acids. CDR3 nucleotide sequence: TGTGCCATCAGTGAGGCGGGACGGGAGGGCACTGAAGCTTTCTTT. Residues: CAISEAGREGTEAFF.

The chain carries TRBV30 and TRBJ1-6; D ambiguous. The CDR3 totals 14 residues. Germline V gene data show CDR1 as GTSNPN and CDR2 as SVGIG (reference sequence). V lost 1 base to trimming and J lost 9 bases, with 13 bases between them. The CDR3 sequence: CAWSGDRVRSPLHF. The CDR3 DNA sequence: TGTGCCTGGAGTGGTGATAGGGTTCGTTCACCCCTCCACTTT.

The chain carries TRBV29-1 and TRBJ2-2; 7 bases are shared with TRBD2. V shed 7 bases and J 6 bases; nucleotides not matched to a gene: 8. CDR1 is SQVTM and CDR2 is ANQGSEA in the germline V gene. The CDR3 has 13 amino acids. CDR3 DNA sequence: TGCAGCGCATCGGGAGGAGGACCCGGGGAGCTGTTTTTT. Translating gives CSASGGGPGELFF.

The V and J genes are TRBV5-1 and TRBJ2-7; TRBD1 matches at 11 bases. The CDR3 length is 15 residues. The germline CDR1 and CDR2 sequences are SGHRS and YFSETQ. The trim removed 0 bases at V and 3 bases at J, leaving 2 bases unmatched. DNA for the CDR3: TGCGCCAGCAGCTTGGCCGGGACAGGGGGCTACGAGCAGTACTTC. It yields the protein CASSLAGTGGYEQYF. The variable domain in full, completed from reference TRBV5-1 and TRBJ2-7, reads KAGVTQTPRYLIKTRGQQVTLSCSPISGHRSVSWYQQTPGQGLQFLFEYFSETQRNKGNFPGRFSGRQFSNSRSEMNVSTLELGDSALYLCASSLAGTGGYEQYFGPGTRLTVT.

The chain joins TRBV19 to TRBJ1-2; tentatively, D is TRBD1 (5 bases). The CDR3 contains 11 residues. Germline loops: CDR1 LNHDA, CDR2 SQIVND (reference sequence). V gave up 9 bases and J gave up 3 bases, with 8 bases separating them. CDR3: CASRQHYGYTF. DNA of the CDR3: TGTGCCAGCCGACAGCACTATGGCTACACCTTC.

This sequence joins TRBV30 and TRBJ1-4; no firm D call. CDR1 GTSNPN and CDR2 SVGIG come from the germline V gene (reference sequence). CDR3 length equals 14 residues. Trimming cost V 2 bases and J 7 bases, with 14 bases left between them. The CDR3 sequence is CAWSPGGVLEKLFF. CDR3 nucleotides: TGTGCCTGGAGTCCCGGCGGGGTACTTGAAAAACTGTTTTTT. Together with reference TRBV30 and TRBJ1-4, the CDR3 gives the full variable domain: SQTIHQWPATLVQPVGSPLSLECTVEGTSNPNLYWYRQAAGRGLQLLFYSVGIGQISSEVPQNLSASRPQDRQFILSSKKLLLSDSGFYLCAWSPGGVLEKLFFGSGTQLSVL.

This clone was seen only a few times. This chain connects TRBV18 to TRBJ2-7; D could derive from TRBD1 or TRBD2 (6 bases each). The CDR3 consists of 14 residues. V dropped 2 bases and J dropped 7 bases, with 15 bases sitting between them. CDR1 KGHSH and CDR2 LQKENI come from the germline V gene. The CDR3 DNA is TGTGCCAGCTCACCAGCCCGGGGGCATAGGGAGCAGTACTTC. Translating gives CASSPARGHREQYF.

This clone is a singleton in its sample. This rearrangement joins TRBV5-4 to TRBJ2-3; D might be TRBD1 (7 bases). Trimming pared 4 bases from V and 6 bases from J, leaving 12 bases between. The CDR3 totals 13 residues. Germline CDR1 and CDR2: SGHNT and YYREEE (reference sequence). CDR3 nucleotide sequence: TGTGCCAGCAGCGGAGGGGGCTGGGATACGCAGTATTTT. The encoded protein is CASSGGGWDTQYF.

V and J are TRBV6-1 and TRBJ2-3, with D maybe TRBD1 (6 bases). Germline values: CDR1 MNHNS, CDR2 SASEGT. The ends were cut back, 6 bases at V and 3 bases at J, with 13 bases in the middle. The CDR3 extends over 14 amino acids. This CDR3 is CASSEQGRTDTQYF. Here the CDR3 DNA reads TGTGCCAGCAGCGAGCAGGGGCGGACAGATACGCAGTATTTT.

This clone was detected a few times. CDR3 amino acids: CASSHGRLAGAGVAEQFF. DNA for the CDR3: TGCGCCAGCAGCCATGGTAGACTAGCGGGAGCTGGAGTGGCTGAGCAGTTCTTC. This chain uses TRBV4-1 with TRBJ2-1; 12 bases line up with TRBD2. The CDR3 is 18 residues long. From germline, CDR1 is MGHRA and CDR2 YSYEKL. Trimming at V came to 3 bases and at J to 9 bases, leaving 15 bases not matched to a gene.

The chain carries TRBV5-1 and TRBJ1-1; 7 bases fit TRBD1. Germline V CDR1 and CDR2: SGHRS, YFSETQ. There are 13 residues in the CDR3. V shed 5 bases and J 5 bases; nucleotides not matched to a gene: 6. In nucleotides, the CDR3 is TGCGCCAGCAGGGTGACAGGGTTGACTGAAGCTTTCTTT. Translated, it gives CASRVTGLTEAFF.

The rearrangement links TRBV28 to TRBJ1-2, with no clear D. The CDR3 is 12 residues long. Germline V gene lookup returns CDR1 MDHEN and CDR2 SYDVKM. Trimming stripped 5 bases from V and 1 base from J, with 5 bases between. CDR3 residues: CASSPHNYGYTF. CDR3 DNA: TGTGCCAGCAGTCCTCATAACTATGGCTACACCTTC.

V and J are TRBV15 and TRBJ2-3, with 11 bases fitting TRBD2. J was trimmed by 2 bases and V by 3 bases; bases with no gene match: 4. The CDR3 is made up of 16 amino acids. Germline V gene sequence: CDR1 LNHNV, CDR2 YYDKDF (reference sequence). The CDR3 loop is CATSRGLADFTDTQYF. The CDR3 DNA sequence: TGTGCCACCAGCAGGGGACTAGCGGACTTCACAGATACGCAGTATTTT.

This clone has a handful of counts. V and J are TRBV25-1 and TRBJ2-1; D possibly uses TRBD1 or TRBD2 (5 bases each). Between the trimmed V and J ends, which lost 1 base and 0 bases, there was a span of 7 bases. The V gene's germline CDR1 is MGHDK and CDR2 SYGVNS. CDR3 length: 15 residues. The CDR3 DNA reads as TGTGCCAGCAGTGAATTTGGGGGCTCCTACAATGAGCAGTTCTTC. Its translation is CASSEFGGSYNEQFF.

This chain connects TRBV30 to TRBJ2-7; the match to TRBD2 covers 7 bases. V was pared by 1 base and J by 5 bases, with 14 bases of the junction left unmatched. CDR3 length: 16 residues. Germline V lookup: CDR1 GTSNPN, CDR2 SVGIG (reference sequence). DNA for the CDR3: TGTGCCTGGAGTGACCCCCTCCGGGGGAGGGCCCACGAGCAGTACTTC. Amino acid sequence: CAWSDPLRGRAHEQYF.

The chain has TRBV30 and TRBJ1-5; D gene ambiguous. Germline V gene sequence: CDR1 GTSNPN, CDR2 SVGIG (reference sequence). The germline V and J ends were trimmed by 6 bases and 0 bases, with 9 bases remaining between them. This CDR3 spans 13 amino acids. CDR3 sequence (DNA): TGTGCCTGCTCCTTAGATAGCAATCAGCCCCAGCATTTT. It translates to CACSLDSNQPQHF.

This clone was counted only a few times. V is TRBV30 and J is TRBJ2-3; D is unclear. The CDR3 runs to 12 residues. Between the trimmed V and J ends, which lost 1 base and 9 bases, there was a span of 11 bases. CDR1 and CDR2 (germline): GTSNPN, SVGIG (reference sequence). The CDR3, as DNA: TGTGCCTGGAGTGCCGGACCTGGCACGCAGTATTTT. It encodes CAWSAGPGTQYF.